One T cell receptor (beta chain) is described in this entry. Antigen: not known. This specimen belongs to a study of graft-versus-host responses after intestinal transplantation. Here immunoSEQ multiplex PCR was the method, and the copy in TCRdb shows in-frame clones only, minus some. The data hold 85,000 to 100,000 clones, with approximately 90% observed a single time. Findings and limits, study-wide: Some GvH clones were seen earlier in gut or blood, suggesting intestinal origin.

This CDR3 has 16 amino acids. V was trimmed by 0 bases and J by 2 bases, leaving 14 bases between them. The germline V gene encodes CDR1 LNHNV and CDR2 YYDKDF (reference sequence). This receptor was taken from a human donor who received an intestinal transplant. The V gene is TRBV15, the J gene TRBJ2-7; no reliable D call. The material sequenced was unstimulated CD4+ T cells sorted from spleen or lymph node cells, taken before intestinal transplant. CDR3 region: CATSRDLAVFTYEQYF. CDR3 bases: TGTGCCACCAGCAGAGATCTGGCAGTGTTTACCTACGAGCAGTACTTC.